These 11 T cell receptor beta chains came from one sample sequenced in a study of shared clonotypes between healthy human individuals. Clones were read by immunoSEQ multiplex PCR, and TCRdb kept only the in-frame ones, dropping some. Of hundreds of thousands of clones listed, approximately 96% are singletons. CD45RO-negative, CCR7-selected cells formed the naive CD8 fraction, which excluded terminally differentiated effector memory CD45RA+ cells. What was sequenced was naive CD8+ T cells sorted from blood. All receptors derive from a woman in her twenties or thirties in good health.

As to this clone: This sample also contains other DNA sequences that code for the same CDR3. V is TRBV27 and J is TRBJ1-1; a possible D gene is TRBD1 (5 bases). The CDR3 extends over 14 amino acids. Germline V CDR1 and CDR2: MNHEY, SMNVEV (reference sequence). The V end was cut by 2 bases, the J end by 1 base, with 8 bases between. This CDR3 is CASSLRGANTEAFF. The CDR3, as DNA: TGTGCCAGCAGTTTACGAGGGGCGAACACTGAAGCTTTCTTT.

Here the CDR3 DNA reads TGTGCCACCTTCGACCTTGTTAACCCCCAGCATTTT. Its translation is CATFDLVNPQHF. V is TRBV15 and J is TRBJ1-5, with D uncertain. CDR3 length: 12 residues. Germline CDR1 is LNHNV and CDR2 is YYDKDF (reference sequence). The V end was cut by 8 bases, the J end by 10 bases, with 15 bases between. The full variable domain, completed using reference TRBV15 and TRBJ1-5, is DAMVIQNPRYQVTQFGKPVTLSCSQTLNHNVMYWYQQKSSQAPKLLFHYYDKDFNNEADTPDNFQSRRPNTSFCFLDIRSPGLGDTAMYLCATFDLVNPQHFGDGTRLSIL.

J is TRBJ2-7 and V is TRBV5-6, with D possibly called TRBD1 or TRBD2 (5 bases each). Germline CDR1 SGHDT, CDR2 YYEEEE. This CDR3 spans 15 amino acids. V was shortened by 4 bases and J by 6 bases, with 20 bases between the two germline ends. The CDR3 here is CASSPSSGTHREQYF. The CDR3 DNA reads TGTGCCAGCAGCCCCAGCTCCGGGACCCATCGCGAGCAGTACTTC.

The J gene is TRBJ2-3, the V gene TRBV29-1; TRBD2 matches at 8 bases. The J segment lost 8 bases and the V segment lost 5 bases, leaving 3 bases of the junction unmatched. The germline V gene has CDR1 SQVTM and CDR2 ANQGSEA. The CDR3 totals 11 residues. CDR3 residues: CSVTLAGTQYF. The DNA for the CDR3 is TGCAGCGTTACTCTAGCGGGTACGCAGTATTTT.

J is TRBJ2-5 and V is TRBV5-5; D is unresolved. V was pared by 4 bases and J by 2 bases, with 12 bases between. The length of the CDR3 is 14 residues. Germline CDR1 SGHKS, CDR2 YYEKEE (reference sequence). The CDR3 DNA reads TGTGCCAGCAGCCACGCTGACGGACAAGAGACCCAGTACTTC. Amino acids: CASSHADGQETQYF. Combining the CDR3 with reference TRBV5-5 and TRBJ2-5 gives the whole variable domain DAGVTQSPTHLIKTRGQQVTLRCSPISGHKSVSWYQQVLGQGPQFIFQYYEKEERGRGNFPDRFSARQFPNYSSELNVNALLLGDSALYLCASSHADGQETQYFGPGTRLLVL.

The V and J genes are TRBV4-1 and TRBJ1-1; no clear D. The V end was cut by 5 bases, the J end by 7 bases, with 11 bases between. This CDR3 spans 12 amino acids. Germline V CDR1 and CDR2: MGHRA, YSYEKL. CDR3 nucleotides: TGCGCCAGCAGCTCCCCCCCCAGTGAAGCTTTCTTT. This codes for CASSSPPSEAFF.

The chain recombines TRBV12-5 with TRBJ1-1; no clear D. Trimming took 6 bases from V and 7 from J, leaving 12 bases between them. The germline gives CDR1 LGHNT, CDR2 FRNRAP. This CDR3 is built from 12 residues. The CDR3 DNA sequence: TGTGCTAGTGGGGCTCACGGGGATGAAGCTTTCTTT. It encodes CASGAHGDEAFF. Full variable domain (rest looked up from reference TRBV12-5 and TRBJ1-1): DARVTQTPRHKVTEMGQEVTMRCQPILGHNTVFWYRQTMMQGLELLAYFRNRAPLDDSGMPKDRFSAEMPDATLATLKIQPSEPRDSAVYFCASGAHGDEAFFGQGTRLTVV.

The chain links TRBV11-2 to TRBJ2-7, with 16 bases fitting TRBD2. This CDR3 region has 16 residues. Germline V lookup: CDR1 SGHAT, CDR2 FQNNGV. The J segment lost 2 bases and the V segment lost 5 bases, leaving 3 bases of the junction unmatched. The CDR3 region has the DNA TGTGCCAGCAGCGCCGGGACTAGCGGGAGGGCCTACGAGCAGTACTTC. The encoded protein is CASSAGTSGRAYEQYF.

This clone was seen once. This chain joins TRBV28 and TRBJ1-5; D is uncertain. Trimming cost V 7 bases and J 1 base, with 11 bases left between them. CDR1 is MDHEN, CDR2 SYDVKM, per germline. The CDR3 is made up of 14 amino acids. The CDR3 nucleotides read TGTGCCAGCATGTTCGGGGTAAGCAATCAGCCCCAGCATTTT. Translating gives CASMFGVSNQPQHF.

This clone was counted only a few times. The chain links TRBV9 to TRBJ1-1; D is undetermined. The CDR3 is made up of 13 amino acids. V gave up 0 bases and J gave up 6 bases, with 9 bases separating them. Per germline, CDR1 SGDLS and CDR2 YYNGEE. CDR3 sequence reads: CASSVEDNSEAFF. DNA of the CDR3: TGTGCCAGCAGCGTAGAGGATAACTCTGAAGCTTTCTTT. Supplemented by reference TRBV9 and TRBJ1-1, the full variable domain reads DSGVTQTPKHLITATGQRVTLRCSPRSGDLSVYWYQQSLDQGLQFLIQYYNGEERAKGNILERFSAQQFPDLHSELNLSSLELGDSALYFCASSVEDNSEAFFGQGTRLTVV.

The CDR3 nucleotides are TGTGCAAGTCGCCTCAACCGGACAGGCGACTACTACGAGCAGTACTTC. This sequence encodes CASRLNRTGDYYEQYF. The chain joins TRBV12-2 to TRBJ2-7; the DNA was not used to check the table's D call, TRBD1. TRBV12-2 is classified as a pseudogene. The CDR3 sequence is 16 residues long.